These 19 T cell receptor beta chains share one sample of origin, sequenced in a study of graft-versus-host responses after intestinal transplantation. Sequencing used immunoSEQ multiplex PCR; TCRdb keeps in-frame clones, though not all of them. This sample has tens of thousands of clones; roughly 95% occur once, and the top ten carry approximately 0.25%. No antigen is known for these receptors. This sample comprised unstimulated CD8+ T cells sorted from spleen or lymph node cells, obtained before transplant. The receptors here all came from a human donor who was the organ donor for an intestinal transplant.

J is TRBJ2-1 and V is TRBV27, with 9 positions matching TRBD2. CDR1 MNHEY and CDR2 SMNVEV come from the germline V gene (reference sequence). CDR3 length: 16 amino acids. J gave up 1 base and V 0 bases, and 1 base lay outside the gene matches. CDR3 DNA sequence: TGTGCCAGCAGTTTATCAAGCGGGGGGTCCTACAATGAGCAGTTCTTC. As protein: CASSLSSGGSYNEQFF.

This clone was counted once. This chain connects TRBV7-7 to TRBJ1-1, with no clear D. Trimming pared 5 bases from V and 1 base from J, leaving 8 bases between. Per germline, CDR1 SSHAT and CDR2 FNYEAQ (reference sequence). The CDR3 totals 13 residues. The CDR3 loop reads CASSRRPNTEAFF. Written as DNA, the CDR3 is TGTGCCAGCAGCCGCCGGCCGAACACTGAAGCTTTCTTT.

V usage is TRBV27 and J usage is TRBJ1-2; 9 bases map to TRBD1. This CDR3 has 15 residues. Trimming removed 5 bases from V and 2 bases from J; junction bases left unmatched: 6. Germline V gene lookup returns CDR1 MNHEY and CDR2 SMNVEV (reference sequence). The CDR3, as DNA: TGTGCCAGCAGTCCAGGACAGGGGCTAAACTATGGCTACACCTTC. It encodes CASSPGQGLNYGYTF.

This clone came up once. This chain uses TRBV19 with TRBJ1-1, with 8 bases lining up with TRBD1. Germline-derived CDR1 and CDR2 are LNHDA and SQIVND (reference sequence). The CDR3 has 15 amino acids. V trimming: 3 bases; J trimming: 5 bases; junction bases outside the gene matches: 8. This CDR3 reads CASSISQQGATEAFF. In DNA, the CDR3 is TGTGCCAGTAGTATCTCTCAGCAGGGGGCAACTGAAGCTTTCTTT.

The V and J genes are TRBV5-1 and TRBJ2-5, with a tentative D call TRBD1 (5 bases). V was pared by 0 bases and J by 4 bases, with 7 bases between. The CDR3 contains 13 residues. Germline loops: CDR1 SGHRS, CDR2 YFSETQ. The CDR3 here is CASSLVGPETQYF. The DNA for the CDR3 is TGCGCCAGCAGCTTGGTGGGGCCAGAGACCCAGTACTTC.

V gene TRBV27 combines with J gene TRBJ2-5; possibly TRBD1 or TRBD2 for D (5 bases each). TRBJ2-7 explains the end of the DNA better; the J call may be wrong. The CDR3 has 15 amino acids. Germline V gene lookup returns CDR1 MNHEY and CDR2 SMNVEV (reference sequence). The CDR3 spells CASSLQSSGLYEQYF. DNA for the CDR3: TGTGCCAGCAGCCTACAATCCTCGGGGCTCTACGAGCAGTACTTC.

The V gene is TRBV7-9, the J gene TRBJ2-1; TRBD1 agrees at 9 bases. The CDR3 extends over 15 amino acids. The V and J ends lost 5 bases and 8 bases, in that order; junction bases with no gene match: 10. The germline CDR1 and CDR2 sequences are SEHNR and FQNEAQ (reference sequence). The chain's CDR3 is CASSPSGTGIDEQFF. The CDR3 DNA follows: TGTGCCAGCAGCCCCTCCGGGACAGGGATCGATGAGCAGTTCTTC.

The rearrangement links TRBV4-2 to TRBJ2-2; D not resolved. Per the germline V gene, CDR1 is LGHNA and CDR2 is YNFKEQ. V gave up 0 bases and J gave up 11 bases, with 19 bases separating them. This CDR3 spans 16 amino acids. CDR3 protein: CASSQDFYREVAELFF. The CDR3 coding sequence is TGTGCCAGCAGCCAAGATTTTTATCGCGAGGTGGCCGAGCTGTTTTTT.

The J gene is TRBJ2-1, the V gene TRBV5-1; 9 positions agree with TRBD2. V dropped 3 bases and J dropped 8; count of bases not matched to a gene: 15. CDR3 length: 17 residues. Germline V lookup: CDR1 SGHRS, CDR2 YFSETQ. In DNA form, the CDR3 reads TGCGCCAGCAGCTCTTACCCAGCGGGGGGCCCTTCCGATGAGCAGTTCTTC. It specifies CASSSYPAGGPSDEQFF.

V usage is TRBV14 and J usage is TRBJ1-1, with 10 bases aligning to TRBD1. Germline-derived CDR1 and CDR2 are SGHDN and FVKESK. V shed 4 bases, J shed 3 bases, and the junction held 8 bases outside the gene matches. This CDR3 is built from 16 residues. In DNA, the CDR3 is TGTGCCAGCAGCCTCTTGGGACAGGGGCGGGACACTGAAGCTTTCTTT. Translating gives CASSLLGQGRDTEAFF.

In DNA, the CDR3 is TGCGCCAGCAGTGAGTCGATTGTTGGAACCCCCTACGAGCAGTACTTC. It codes for CASSESIVGTPYEQYF. The rearrangement joins TRBV10-2 to TRBJ2-7, with D hard to call. V was pared by 0 bases and J by 2 bases, with 14 bases between. Per the germline V gene, CDR1 is WSHSY and CDR2 is SAAADI. The CDR3 consists of 16 residues.

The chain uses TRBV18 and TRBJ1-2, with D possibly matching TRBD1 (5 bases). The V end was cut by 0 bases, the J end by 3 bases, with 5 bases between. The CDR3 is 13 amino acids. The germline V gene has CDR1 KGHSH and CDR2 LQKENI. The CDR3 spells CASSPPTDYGYTF. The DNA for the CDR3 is TGTGCCAGCTCACCACCGACAGACTATGGCTACACCTTC.

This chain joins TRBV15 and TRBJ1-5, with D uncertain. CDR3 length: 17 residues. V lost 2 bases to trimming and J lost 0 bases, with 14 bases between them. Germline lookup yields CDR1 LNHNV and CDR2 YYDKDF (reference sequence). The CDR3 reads CATSRSARLASNQPQHF. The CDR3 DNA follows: TGTGCCACCAGCAGATCAGCCAGGTTAGCTAGCAATCAGCCCCAGCATTTT.

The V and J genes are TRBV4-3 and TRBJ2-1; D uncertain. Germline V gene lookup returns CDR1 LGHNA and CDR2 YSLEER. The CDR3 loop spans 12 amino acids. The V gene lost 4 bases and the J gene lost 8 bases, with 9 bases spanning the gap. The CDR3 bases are TGCGCCAGCAGCCCCCCCTCGTATGAGCAGTTCTTC. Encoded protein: CASSPPSYEQFF.

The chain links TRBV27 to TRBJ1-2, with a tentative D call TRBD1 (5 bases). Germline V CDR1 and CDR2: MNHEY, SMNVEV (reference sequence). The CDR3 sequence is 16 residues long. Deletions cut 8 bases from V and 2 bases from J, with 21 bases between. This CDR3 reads CASRLGSGVGNYGYTF. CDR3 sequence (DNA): TGTGCCAGCCGGCTTGGGTCGGGGGTTGGAAACTATGGCTACACCTTC.

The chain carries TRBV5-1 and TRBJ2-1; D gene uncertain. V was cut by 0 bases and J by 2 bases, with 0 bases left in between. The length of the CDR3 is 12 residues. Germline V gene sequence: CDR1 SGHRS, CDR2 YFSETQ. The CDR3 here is CASSLAYNEQFF. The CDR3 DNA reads TGCGCCAGCAGCTTGGCCTACAATGAGCAGTTCTTC.

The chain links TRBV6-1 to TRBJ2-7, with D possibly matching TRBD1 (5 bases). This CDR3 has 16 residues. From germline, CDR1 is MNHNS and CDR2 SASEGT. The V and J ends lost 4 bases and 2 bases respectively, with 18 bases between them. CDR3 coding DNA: TGTGCCAGCAGTGCGCTTCCAGGGCCCCCTCCCTACGAGCAGTACTTC. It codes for CASSALPGPPPYEQYF.

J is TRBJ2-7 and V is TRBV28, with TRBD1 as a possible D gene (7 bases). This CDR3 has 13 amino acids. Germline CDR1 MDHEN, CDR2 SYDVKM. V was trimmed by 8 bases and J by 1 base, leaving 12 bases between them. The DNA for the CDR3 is TGTGCCAGCGGGGGGACAGAATCCTACGAGCAGTACTTC. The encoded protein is CASGGTESYEQYF.

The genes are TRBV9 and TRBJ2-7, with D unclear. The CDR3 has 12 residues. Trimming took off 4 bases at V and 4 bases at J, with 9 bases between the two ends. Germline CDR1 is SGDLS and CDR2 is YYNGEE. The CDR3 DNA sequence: TGTGCCAGCAGCCCCTCCGGATACGAGCAGTACTTC. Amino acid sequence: CASSPSGYEQYF.